This TCR beta chain appears in the sequencing data of a study of identical twins. All donors were healthy, and all were Caucasian. TCRdb reanalysed the 5' RACE reads using MiXCR and keeps one entry per CDR3 protein. Of 1.5 million to 2 million distinct CDR3 sequences listed, less than 35% were seen once; the top ten hold about 0.27%. Sequenced input: cord blood. The TCR sequence derives from a newborn girl in good health.

The CDR3 DNA reads TGCGCCAGCAGCTCGGCCATAGCGGGAGGGCCGTACAATGAGCAGTTCTTC. As protein: CASSSAIAGGPYNEQFF. V and J are TRBV5-1 and TRBJ2-1, with 11 nucleotides matching TRBD2. This CDR3 is 17 amino acids long. Trimming removed 3 bases from V and 4 bases from J; junction bases left unmatched: 9. CDR1 is SGHRS, CDR2 YFSETQ, per germline.